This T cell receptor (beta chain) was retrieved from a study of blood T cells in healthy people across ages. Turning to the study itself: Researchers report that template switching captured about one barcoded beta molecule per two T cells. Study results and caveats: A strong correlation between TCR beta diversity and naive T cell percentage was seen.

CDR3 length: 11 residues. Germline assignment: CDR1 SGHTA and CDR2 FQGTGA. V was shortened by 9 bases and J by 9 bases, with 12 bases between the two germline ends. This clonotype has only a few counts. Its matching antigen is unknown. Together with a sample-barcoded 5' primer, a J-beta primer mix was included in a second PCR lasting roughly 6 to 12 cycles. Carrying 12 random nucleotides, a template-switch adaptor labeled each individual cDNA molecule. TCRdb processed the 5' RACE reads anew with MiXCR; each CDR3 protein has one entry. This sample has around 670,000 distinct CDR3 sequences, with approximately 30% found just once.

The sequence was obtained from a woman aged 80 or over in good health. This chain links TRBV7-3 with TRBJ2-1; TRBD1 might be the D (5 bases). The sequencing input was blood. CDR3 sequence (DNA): TGTGCCAGTAGTATGGGGCTTGAGCAGTTCTTC. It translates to CASSMGLEQFF.